The T cell receptor beta chain described here comes from a study of shared clonotypes between healthy human individuals. In germline, CDR1 is SGHNT, CDR2 YYREEE (reference sequence). CDR3 size: 13 residues. The ends were cut back, 4 bases at V and 4 bases at J, with 10 bases in the middle. TCRdb keeps only in-frame clones here, not all; method: immunoSEQ multiplex PCR. The sample lists roughly 1.5 million clones, 98% occurring once. The TCR comes from a man under 40 in good health. This rearrangement joins TRBV5-4 to TRBJ2-3; a possible D gene is TRBD2 (5 bases). The sample taken for sequencing was naive CD4+ T cells sorted from blood. Subset indicated: CD45RA+ positively selected. CDR3 amino acids: CASSPLGADTQYF. The DNA for the CDR3 is TGTGCCAGCAGCCCGTTGGGAGCAGATACGCAGTATTTT.